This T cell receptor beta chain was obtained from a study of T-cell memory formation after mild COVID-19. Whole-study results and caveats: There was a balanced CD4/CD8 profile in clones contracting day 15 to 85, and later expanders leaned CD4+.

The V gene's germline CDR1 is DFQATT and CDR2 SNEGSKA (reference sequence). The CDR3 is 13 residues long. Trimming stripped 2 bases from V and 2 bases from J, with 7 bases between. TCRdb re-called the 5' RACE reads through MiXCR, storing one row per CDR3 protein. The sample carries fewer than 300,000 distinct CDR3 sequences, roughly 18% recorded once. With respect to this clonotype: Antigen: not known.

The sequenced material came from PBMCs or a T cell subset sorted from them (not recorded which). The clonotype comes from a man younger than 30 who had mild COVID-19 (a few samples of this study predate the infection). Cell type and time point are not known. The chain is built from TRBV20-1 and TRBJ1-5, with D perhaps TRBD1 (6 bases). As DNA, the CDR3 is TGCAGTGCTAGAAGGACAGGCAATCAGCCCCAGCATTTT. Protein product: CSARRTGNQPQHF.